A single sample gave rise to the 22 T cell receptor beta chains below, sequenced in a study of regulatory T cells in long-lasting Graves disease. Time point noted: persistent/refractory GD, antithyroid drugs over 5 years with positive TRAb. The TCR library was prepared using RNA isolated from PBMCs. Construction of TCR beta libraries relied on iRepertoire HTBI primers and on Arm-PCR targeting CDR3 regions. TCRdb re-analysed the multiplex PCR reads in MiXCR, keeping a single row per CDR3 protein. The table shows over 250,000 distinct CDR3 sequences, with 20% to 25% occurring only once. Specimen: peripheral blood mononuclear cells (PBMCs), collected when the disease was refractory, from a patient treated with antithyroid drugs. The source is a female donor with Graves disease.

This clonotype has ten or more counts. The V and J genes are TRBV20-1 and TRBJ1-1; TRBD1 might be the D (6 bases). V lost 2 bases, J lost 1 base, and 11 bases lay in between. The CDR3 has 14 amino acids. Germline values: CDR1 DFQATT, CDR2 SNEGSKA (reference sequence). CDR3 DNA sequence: TGCAGTGCTAGATTGACAGGTTCGAACACTGAAGCTTTCTTT. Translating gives CSARLTGSNTEAFF.

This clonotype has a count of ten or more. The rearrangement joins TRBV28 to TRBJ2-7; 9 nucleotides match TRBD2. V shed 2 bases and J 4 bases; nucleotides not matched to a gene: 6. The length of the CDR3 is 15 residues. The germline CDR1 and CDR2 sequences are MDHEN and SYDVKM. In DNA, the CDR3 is TGTGCCAGCAGTTTACCGGGCGGGAGGGTATACGAGCAGTACTTC. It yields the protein CASSLPGGRVYEQYF.

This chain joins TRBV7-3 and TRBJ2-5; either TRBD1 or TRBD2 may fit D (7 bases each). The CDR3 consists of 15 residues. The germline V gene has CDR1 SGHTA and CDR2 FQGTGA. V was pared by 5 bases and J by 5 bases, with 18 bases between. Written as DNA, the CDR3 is TGTGCCAGCAGCCTAGGGGGCGGGAGCCAGGAGACCCAGTACTTC. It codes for CASSLGGGSQETQYF.

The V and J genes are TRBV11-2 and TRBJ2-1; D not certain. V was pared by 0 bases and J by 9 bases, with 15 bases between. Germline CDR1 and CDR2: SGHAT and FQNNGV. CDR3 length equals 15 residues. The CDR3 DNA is TGTGCCAGCAGCTTAGATTGGGCAAATCGAGGTGAGCAGTTCTTC. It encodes CASSLDWANRGEQFF.

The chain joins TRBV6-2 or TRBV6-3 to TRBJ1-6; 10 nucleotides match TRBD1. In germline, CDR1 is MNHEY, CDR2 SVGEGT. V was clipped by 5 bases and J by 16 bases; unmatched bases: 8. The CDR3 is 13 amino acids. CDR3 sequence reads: CASSTGTGAALHF. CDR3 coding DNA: TGTGCCAGCAGTACCGGGACAGGGGCCGCTCTCCACTTT.

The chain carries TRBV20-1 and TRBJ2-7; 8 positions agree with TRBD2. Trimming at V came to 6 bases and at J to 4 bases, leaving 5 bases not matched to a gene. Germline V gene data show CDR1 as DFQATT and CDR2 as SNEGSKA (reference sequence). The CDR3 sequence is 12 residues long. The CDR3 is CSAPTSEYEQYF. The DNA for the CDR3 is TGCAGTGCCCCGACTAGCGAGTACGAGCAGTACTTC.

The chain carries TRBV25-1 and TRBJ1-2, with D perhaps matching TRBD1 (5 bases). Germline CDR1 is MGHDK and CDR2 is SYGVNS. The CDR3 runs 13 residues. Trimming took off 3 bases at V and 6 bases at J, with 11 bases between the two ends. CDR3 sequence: CASSDRARDGYTF. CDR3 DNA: TGTGCCAGCAGTGACAGGGCTAGGGATGGCTACACCTTC.

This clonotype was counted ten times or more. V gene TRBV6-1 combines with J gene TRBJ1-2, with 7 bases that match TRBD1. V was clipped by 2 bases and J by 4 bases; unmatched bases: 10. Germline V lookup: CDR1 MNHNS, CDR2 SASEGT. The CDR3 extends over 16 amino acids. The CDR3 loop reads CASSESVSTGIYGYTF. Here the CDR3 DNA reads TGTGCCAGCAGTGAATCGGTCTCGACAGGGATCTATGGCTACACCTTC.

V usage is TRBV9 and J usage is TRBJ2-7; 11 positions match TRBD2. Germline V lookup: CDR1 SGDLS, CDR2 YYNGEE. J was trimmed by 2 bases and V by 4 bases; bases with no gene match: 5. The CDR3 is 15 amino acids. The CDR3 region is CASSTGLADPYEQYF. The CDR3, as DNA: TGTGCCAGCAGCACGGGACTAGCGGACCCCTACGAGCAGTACTTC.

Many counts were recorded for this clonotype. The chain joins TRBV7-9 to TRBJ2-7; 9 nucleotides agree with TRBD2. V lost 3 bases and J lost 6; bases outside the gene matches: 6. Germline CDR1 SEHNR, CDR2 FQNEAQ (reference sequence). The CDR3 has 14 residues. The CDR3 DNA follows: TGTGCCAGCAGCTTCGGGACTAGCACCCCCGAGCAGTACTTC. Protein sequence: CASSFGTSTPEQYF.

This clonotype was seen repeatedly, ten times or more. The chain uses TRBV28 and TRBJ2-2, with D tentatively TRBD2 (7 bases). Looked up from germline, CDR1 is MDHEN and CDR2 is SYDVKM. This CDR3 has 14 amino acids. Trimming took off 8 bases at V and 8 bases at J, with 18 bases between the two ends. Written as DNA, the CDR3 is TGTGCCAGCCGGGGGGCAGGAGGGGCGGGGGAGCTGTTTTTT. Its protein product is CASRGAGGAGELFF.

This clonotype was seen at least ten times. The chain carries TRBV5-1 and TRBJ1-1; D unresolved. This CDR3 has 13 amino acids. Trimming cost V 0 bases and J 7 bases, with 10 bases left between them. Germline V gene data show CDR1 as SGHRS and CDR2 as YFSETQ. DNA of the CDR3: TGCGCCAGCAGCTTGGACTTTCTCCTTGAAGCTTTCTTT. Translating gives CASSLDFLLEAFF.

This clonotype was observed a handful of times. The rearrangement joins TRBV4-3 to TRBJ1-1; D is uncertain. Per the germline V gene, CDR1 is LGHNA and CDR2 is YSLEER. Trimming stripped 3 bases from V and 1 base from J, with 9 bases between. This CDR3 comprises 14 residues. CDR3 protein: CASSQASWNTEAFF. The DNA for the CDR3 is TGCGCCAGCAGCCAGGCCTCGTGGAACACTGAAGCTTTCTTT.

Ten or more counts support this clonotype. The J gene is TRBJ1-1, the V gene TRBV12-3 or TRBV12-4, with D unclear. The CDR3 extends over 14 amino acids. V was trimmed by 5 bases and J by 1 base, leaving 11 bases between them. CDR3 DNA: TGTGCCAGCAGTAAAGGACGGACGAACACTGAAGCTTTCTTT. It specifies CASSKGRTNTEAFF.

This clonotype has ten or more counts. As DNA, the CDR3 is TGTGCCAGCAGCGGGGGTTTGAGACTTTACGAGCAGTACTTC. This sequence encodes CASSGGLRLYEQYF. This chain connects TRBV6-1 to TRBJ2-7; D is possibly TRBD2 (6 bases). Trimming removed 6 bases from V and 4 bases from J, with 16 bases in between. The CDR3 extends over 14 amino acids. CDR1 MNHNS and CDR2 SASEGT come from the germline V gene.

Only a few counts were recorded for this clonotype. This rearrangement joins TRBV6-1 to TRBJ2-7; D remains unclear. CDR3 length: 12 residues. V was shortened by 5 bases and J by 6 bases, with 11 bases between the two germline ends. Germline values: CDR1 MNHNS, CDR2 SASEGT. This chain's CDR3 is CASSPAWSEQYF. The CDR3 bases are TGTGCCAGCAGTCCGGCTTGGAGCGAGCAGTACTTC.

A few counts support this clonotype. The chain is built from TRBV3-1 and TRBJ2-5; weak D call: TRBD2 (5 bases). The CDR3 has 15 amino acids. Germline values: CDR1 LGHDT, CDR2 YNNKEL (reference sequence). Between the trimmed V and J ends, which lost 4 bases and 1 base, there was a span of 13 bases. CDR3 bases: TGTGCCAGCAGCCCCCTGTCGGGGAGCCAAGAGACCCAGTACTTC. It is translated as CASSPLSGSQETQYF.

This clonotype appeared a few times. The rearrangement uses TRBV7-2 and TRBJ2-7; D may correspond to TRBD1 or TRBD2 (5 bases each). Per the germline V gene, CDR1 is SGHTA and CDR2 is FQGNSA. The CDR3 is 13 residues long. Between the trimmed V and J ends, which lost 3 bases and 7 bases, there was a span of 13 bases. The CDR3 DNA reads TGTGCCAGCAGCTTGATGCGATGGGGGGAGCAGTACTTC. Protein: CASSLMRWGEQYF.

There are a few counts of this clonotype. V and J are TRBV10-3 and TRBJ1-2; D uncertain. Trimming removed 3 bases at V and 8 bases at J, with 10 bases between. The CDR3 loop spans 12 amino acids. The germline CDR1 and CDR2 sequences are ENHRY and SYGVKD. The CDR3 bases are TGTGCCATCAGTGATGATAACGGCGGCTACACCTTC. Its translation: CAISDDNGGYTF.

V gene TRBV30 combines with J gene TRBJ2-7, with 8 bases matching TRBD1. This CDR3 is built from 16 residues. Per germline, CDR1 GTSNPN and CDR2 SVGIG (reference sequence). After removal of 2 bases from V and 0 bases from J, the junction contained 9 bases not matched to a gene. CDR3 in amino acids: CAWSYADRVISYEQYF. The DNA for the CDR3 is TGTGCCTGGAGTTACGCGGACAGGGTAATCTCCTACGAGCAGTACTTC.

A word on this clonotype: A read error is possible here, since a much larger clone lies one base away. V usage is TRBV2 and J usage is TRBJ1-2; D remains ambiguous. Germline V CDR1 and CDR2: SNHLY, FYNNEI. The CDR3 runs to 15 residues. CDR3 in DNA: TGTGCCAGCAGTGAAAGAAACAGACCAAACTATGGCCACACCTTC. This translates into CASSERNRPNYGHTF. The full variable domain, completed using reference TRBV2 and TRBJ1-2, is EPEVTQTPSHQVTQMGQEVILRCVPISNHLYFYWYRQILGQKVEFLVSFYNNEISEKSEIFDDQFSVERPDGSNFTLKIRSTKLEDSAMYFCASSERNRPNYGHTFGSGTRLTVV.

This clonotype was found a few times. CDR3 in amino acids: CSALQDYEQYF. The DNA of the CDR3 is TGCAGTGCTCTACAGGACTACGAGCAGTACTTC. The chain carries TRBV20-1 and TRBJ2-7; a possible D gene is TRBD1 (5 bases). The V end was cut by 5 bases, the J end by 3 bases, with 8 bases between. CDR3 length equals 11 residues. The germline V gene encodes CDR1 DFQATT and CDR2 SNEGSKA (reference sequence).